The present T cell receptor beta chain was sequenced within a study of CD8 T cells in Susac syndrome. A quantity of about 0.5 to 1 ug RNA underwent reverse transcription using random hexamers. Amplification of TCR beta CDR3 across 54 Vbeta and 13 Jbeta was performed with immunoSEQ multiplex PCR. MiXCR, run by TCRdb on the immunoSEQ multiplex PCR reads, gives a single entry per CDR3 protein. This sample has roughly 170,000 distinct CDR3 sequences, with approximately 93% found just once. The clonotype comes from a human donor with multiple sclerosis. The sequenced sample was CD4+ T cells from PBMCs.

CDR3 coding DNA: TGTGCCAGCAGTCCTCCAGGATTTGAAGCTTTCTTT. Translating gives CASSPPGFEAFF. The chain is built from TRBV28 and TRBJ1-1; no clear D. V lost 5 bases and J lost 7, with 11 bases in between. Per the germline V gene, CDR1 is MDHEN and CDR2 is SYDVKM. The CDR3 runs to 12 residues.